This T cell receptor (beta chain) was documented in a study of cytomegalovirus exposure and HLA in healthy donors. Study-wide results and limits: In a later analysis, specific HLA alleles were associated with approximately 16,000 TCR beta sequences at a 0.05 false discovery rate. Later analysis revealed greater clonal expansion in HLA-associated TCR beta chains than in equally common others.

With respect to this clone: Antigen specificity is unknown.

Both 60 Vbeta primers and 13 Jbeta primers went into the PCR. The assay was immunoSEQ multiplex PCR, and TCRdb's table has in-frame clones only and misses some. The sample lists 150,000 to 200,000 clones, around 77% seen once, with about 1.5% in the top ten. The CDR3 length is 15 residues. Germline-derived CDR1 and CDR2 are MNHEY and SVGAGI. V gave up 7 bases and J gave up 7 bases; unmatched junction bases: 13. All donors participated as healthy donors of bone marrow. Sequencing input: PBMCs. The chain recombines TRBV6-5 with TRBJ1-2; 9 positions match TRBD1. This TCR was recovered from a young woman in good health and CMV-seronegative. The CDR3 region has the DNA TGTGCCAGCACCCAACAGGGGGCCTCTGTTGGTGGCTACACCTTC. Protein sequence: CASTQQGASVGGYTF.